The 31 T cell receptor beta chains in this list originate from one sample, sequenced in a study of response to subunit inactivated influenza vaccine (dated by TCRdb to the late 2010s). The time point tag for this specimen amounts to: 45 to 50 days after influenza vaccine administration. Libraries came from RT-PCR. These reads were obtained on an Illumina HiSeq 2500. TCRdb passed the public sequencing reads through fastp at Q25 and MiXCR, retaining productive beta sequences. Every entry covers one CDR3 protein and lists the most common genes and DNA from its rows. In all, the sample holds about 520,000 distinct CDR3 sequences, and approximately 11% of those were seen once. The top ten hold 9.5% to 15% of the sample. The material sequenced was PBMCs from blood, taken 40 to 50 days after vaccination. These receptors all stem from a man aged 45-60 years who received an inactivated influenza vaccine. Donor details come from another sample of the same person, matched by shared clones.

This clonotype was found a few times. The chain carries TRBV7-8 and TRBJ2-7; perhaps TRBD2 as D (5 bases). Trimming stripped 3 bases from V and 1 base from J, with 13 bases between. The length of the CDR3 is 15 residues. CDR1 and CDR2 (germline): SGHVS, FQNEAQ. DNA for the CDR3: TGTGCCAGCAGCTTCGGCCTAGCAGAGTCCTACGAGCAGTACTTC. Translating it yields CASSFGLAESYEQYF.

There are a few counts of this clonotype. This chain connects TRBV6-1 to TRBJ2-7, with 9 bases fitting TRBD1. Losses at the gene ends were 4 bases for V and 0 bases for J; bases not matched to a gene: 4. This CDR3 comprises 15 residues. The germline gives CDR1 MNHNS, CDR2 SASEGT. CDR3 sequence reads: CASSGWTGASYEQYF. The CDR3 DNA follows: TGTGCCAGCAGTGGATGGACAGGGGCCTCCTACGAGCAGTACTTC.

This clonotype was counted only a few times. The chain uses TRBV5-5 and TRBJ1-3; 7 bases are shared with TRBD1. CDR3 size: 15 residues. V lost 4 bases, J lost 4 bases, and 8 bases stayed unmatched. Germline CDR1 SGHKS, CDR2 YYEKEE (reference sequence). The CDR3: CASSRETGRGNTIYF. CDR3 nucleotides: TGTGCCAGCAGCAGGGAGACAGGGAGAGGAAACACCATATATTTT.

This clonotype was seen at least ten times. CDR3 nucleotides: TGTGCCAGCAGCTCTAGGGGGGGCACAGATACGCAGTATTTT. It codes for CASSSRGGTDTQYF. This chain joins TRBV7-9 and TRBJ2-3; perhaps D is TRBD1 or TRBD2 (6 bases each). V lost 4 bases to trimming and J lost 1 base, with 9 bases between them. This CDR3 has 14 residues. Germline V gene data show CDR1 as SEHNR and CDR2 as FQNEAQ (reference sequence).

The CDR3 region has the DNA TGTGCCAGCAGCTTACGAAGGACAGAGGTGGGAGAGACCCAGTACTTC. Its translation: CASSLRRTEVGETQYF. The chain couples TRBV7-8 to TRBJ2-5; D may be TRBD1 (6 bases). The germline V and J ends were trimmed by 2 bases and 4 bases, with 17 bases remaining between them. Germline lookup yields CDR1 SGHVS and CDR2 FQNEAQ. The CDR3 runs 16 residues.

This sequence joins TRBV2 and TRBJ2-5; 7 positions agree with TRBD2. This CDR3 spans 14 amino acids. Germline lookup yields CDR1 SNHLY and CDR2 FYNNEI. Trimming cost V 3 bases and J 7 bases; bases outside gene matches: 8. The DNA for the CDR3 is TGTGCCAGCAGTGATCTGGTTTGGGAGGGGACCCAGTACTTC. This sequence encodes CASSDLVWEGTQYF.

This clonotype was seen a few times. The rearrangement joins TRBV12-3 or TRBV12-4 to TRBJ1-2, with D tentatively TRBD1 (6 bases). The CDR3 has 15 amino acids. V lost 5 bases, J lost 5 bases, and 18 bases lay in between. CDR3 region: CASSRRQVTGYGYTF. DNA for the CDR3: TGTGCCAGCAGTAGGCGACAGGTTACAGGTTATGGCTACACCTTC.

The sample holds many counts of this clonotype. This chain uses TRBV7-2 with TRBJ2-7; TRBD2 agrees at 10 bases. Looked up from germline, CDR1 is SGHTA and CDR2 is FQGNSA. J was trimmed by 4 bases and V by 3 bases; bases with no gene match: 3. The CDR3 is 14 amino acids. As DNA, the CDR3 is TGTGCCAGCAGCTTGGCTAGCGGGAGTTACGAGCAGTACTTC. This translates into CASSLASGSYEQYF.

The genes are TRBV5-1 and TRBJ2-5, with D perhaps TRBD2 (5 bases). Trimming removed 2 bases at V and 1 base at J, with 9 bases between. The germline gives CDR1 SGHRS, CDR2 YFSETQ. CDR3 length: 14 amino acids. The CDR3 loop is CASSLPGSQETQYF. The CDR3 coding sequence is TGCGCCAGCAGCTTACCGGGAAGCCAAGAGACCCAGTACTTC.

This clonotype was observed a handful of times. The chain recombines TRBV21-1 with TRBJ2-7; TRBD1, as called in the table, went unchecked against the DNA. TRBV21-1 is assigned pseudogene status. This CDR3 region has 16 residues. CDR3 bases: TGTGCCAGCAGCAAAGCAGGGGGGACAGGGGGCAACGAGCAGTACTTC. This gives the protein CASSKAGGTGGNEQYF.

CDR3 amino acids: CASSPSRRSYNEQFF. DNA for the CDR3: TGTGCCAGCAGCCCTTCACGACGCTCCTACAATGAGCAGTTCTTC. This chain joins TRBV14 and TRBJ2-1; no firm D call. The CDR3 spans 15 residues. Germline CDR1 reads SGHDN; CDR2 reads FVKESK. The germline V and J ends were trimmed by 4 bases and 0 bases, with 10 bases remaining between them.

The CDR3 protein is CASSVGLAGVETEQFF. The CDR3 region has the DNA TGTGCCAGCAGCGTGGGACTAGCGGGAGTCGAGACTGAGCAGTTCTTC. The rearrangement uses TRBV9 and TRBJ2-1, with 14 bases aligning to TRBD2. CDR1 is SGDLS and CDR2 is YYNGEE in the germline V gene. The CDR3 is 16 amino acids. V was clipped by 2 bases and J by 9 bases; unmatched bases: 7.

This clonotype was picked up many times. The chain has TRBV5-1 and TRBJ1-6; possibly TRBD1 for D (5 bases). Trimming took off 1 base at V and 6 bases at J, with 8 bases between the two ends. CDR3 size: 14 residues. Germline V gene data show CDR1 as SGHRS and CDR2 as YFSETQ. The CDR3 region is CASSLRQSNSPLHF. In DNA form, the CDR3 reads TGCGCCAGCAGCTTGAGACAGAGTAATTCACCCCTCCACTTT. The full variable domain, rest sourced from reference TRBV5-1 and TRBJ1-6, is KAGVTQTPRYLIKTRGQQVTLSCSPISGHRSVSWYQQTPGQGLQFLFEYFSETQRNKGNFPGRFSGRQFSNSRSEMNVSTLELGDSALYLCASSLRQSNSPLHFGNGTRLTVT.

This clonotype was recorded a few times. The V and J genes are TRBV6-1 and TRBJ2-2; a weak D match, TRBD1 (5 bases). Germline V gene sequence: CDR1 MNHNS, CDR2 SASEGT. Trimming removed 4 bases at V and 1 base at J, with 10 bases between. CDR3 size: 15 residues. CDR3 DNA: TGTGCCAGCAGTGCATTGACAGAGAACACCGGGGAGCTGTTTTTT. This sequence encodes CASSALTENTGELFF.

The gene calls are TRBV29-1 and TRBJ2-7; D might be TRBD2 (6 bases). This CDR3 spans 13 amino acids. Germline V gene sequence: CDR1 SQVTM, CDR2 ANQGSEA. The V gene lost 8 bases and the J gene lost 0 bases, with 14 bases spanning the gap. As DNA, the CDR3 is TGCAGCATCTCGGACGGGAGCTCCTACGAGCAGTACTTC. Protein sequence: CSISDGSSYEQYF.

In its sample, this clonotype was seen a few times. The chain employs TRBV12-3 or TRBV12-4 and TRBJ1-2; 9 positions match TRBD1. This CDR3 spans 16 amino acids. The V gene end was trimmed by 4 bases and the J gene end by 2 bases; junction bases not matched to a gene: 8. The CDR3 here is CASSSGTGIGNYGYTF. The CDR3, as DNA: TGTGCCAGCAGTTCCGGGACAGGGATCGGCAACTATGGCTACACCTTC.

This clonotype showed up just a few times. This chain connects TRBV20-1 to TRBJ2-5, with D uncertain. Germline V CDR1 and CDR2: DFQATT, SNEGSKA (reference sequence). Trimming took 7 bases from V and 5 from J, leaving 29 bases between them. This CDR3 has 17 residues. CDR3 region: CSVTTFLDTMEGETQYF. The CDR3, as DNA: TGCAGTGTTACCACTTTCCTTGACACGATGGAAGGGGAGACCCAGTACTTC.

This clonotype was observed a handful of times. V is TRBV7-8 and J is TRBJ1-2; 12 bases agree with TRBD1. The CDR3 length is 17 residues. Germline values: CDR1 SGHVS, CDR2 FQNEAQ. J gave up 5 bases and V 5 bases, and 12 bases lay outside the gene matches. DNA of the CDR3: TGTGCCAGCAGCCCGGGGGGACAGGGGGCCGTTTGGTATGGCTACACCTTC. Its protein is CASSPGGQGAVWYGYTF.

The V and J genes are TRBV9 and TRBJ2-2; 7 bases fit TRBD1. V was pared by 3 bases and J by 1 base, with 6 bases of the junction left unmatched. This CDR3 region has 16 residues. Germline assignment: CDR1 SGDLS and CDR2 YYNGEE. CDR3 residues: CASSGRQGMNTGELFF. The CDR3 nucleotides read TGTGCCAGCAGCGGAAGACAGGGAATGAACACCGGGGAGCTGTTTTTT. The whole variable domain, remainder taken from reference TRBV9 and TRBJ2-2, is DSGVTQTPKHLITATGQRVTLRCSPRSGDLSVYWYQQSLDQGLQFLIQYYNGEERAKGNILERFSAQQFPDLHSELNLSSLELGDSALYFCASSGRQGMNTGELFFGEGSRLTVL.

This clonotype was detected many times. V gene TRBV4-1 combines with J gene TRBJ1-1; a weak D match, TRBD1 (5 bases). The CDR3 loop spans 14 amino acids. The V end lost 1 base, the J end lost 0 bases, and 6 bases lay between the germline ends. CDR1 MGHRA and CDR2 YSYEKL come from the germline V gene. CDR3 amino acids: CASSQGGVNTEAFF. The CDR3 DNA reads TGCGCCAGCAGCCAAGGAGGGGTGAACACTGAAGCTTTCTTT.

The chain links TRBV27 to TRBJ2-2, with 8 bases lining up with TRBD2. CDR3 length equals 15 residues. V gave up 8 bases and J gave up 9 bases; unmatched junction bases: 14. Germline V gives CDR1 MNHEY, CDR2 SMNVEV (reference sequence). CDR3 DNA: TGTGCCAGCGGGACCCTAGGACTAGCCGGCAGGGAGCTGTTTTTT. Its translation is CASGTLGLAGRELFF.

This chain connects TRBV19 to TRBJ2-1; possibly TRBD2 for D (6 bases). The germline gives CDR1 LNHDA, CDR2 SQIVND (reference sequence). The germline V and J ends were trimmed by 3 bases and 2 bases, with 14 bases remaining between them. This CDR3 comprises 16 residues. The CDR3 DNA is TGTGCCAGTAGTATGTCGGGCGGGAAAACCTACAATGAGCAGTTCTTC. As protein: CASSMSGGKTYNEQFF.

At least ten counts were recorded for this clonotype. This rearrangement joins TRBV29-1 to TRBJ2-3, with D perhaps TRBD1 or TRBD2 (5 bases each). The CDR3 covers 14 residues. Looked up from germline, CDR1 is SQVTM and CDR2 is ANQGSEA. Trimming took off 4 bases at V and 0 bases at J, with 11 bases between the two ends. This CDR3 reads CSVGNGTSTDTQYF. DNA of the CDR3: TGCAGCGTTGGAAACGGGACCAGCACAGATACGCAGTATTTT.

This clonotype came up a few times. V is TRBV7-2 and J is TRBJ2-7; possible D gene TRBD2, 5 bases. The germline gives CDR1 SGHTA, CDR2 FQGNSA. V was cut by 1 base and J by 0 bases, with 13 bases left in between. The CDR3 has 16 amino acids. CDR3 amino acids: CASSLVPGENSYEQYF. The CDR3 DNA reads TGTGCCAGCAGCTTAGTCCCCGGGGAAAACTCCTACGAGCAGTACTTC.

V and J are TRBV7-2 and TRBJ2-5; the match to TRBD1 covers 8 bases. Germline CDR1 SGHTA, CDR2 FQGNSA. Germline trimming cut 1 base from V and 5 bases from J; bases unmatched to any gene: 9. The CDR3 has 16 residues. This CDR3 reads CASSLDGQGLRETQYF. CDR3 bases: TGTGCCAGCAGCTTAGATGGACAGGGCCTTAGGGAGACCCAGTACTTC. Filled out from reference TRBV7-2 and TRBJ2-5, the complete variable domain reads GAGVSQSPSNKVTEKGKDVELRCDPISGHTALYWYRQSLGQGLEFLIYFQGNSAPDKSGLPSDRFSAERTGGSVSTLTIQRTQQEDSAVYLCASSLDGQGLRETQYFGPGTRLLVL.

This clonotype was recorded at least ten times. The chain couples TRBV15 to TRBJ2-3; no reliable D call. Trimming cost V 7 bases and J 1 base, with 9 bases left between them. Germline CDR1 and CDR2: LNHNV and YYDKDF (reference sequence). This CDR3 is built from 13 residues. The CDR3 nucleotides are TGTGCCACCACATCAGATCGCACAGATACGCAGTATTTT. Protein product: CATTSDRTDTQYF.

This chain links TRBV5-6 with TRBJ2-3; D not resolved. V lost 5 bases and J 5 bases, leaving 18 bases between the germline ends. There are 15 residues in the CDR3. CDR1 is SGHDT, CDR2 YYEEEE, per germline. CDR3 bases: TGTGCCAGCAGAAAGCCGGGCTATGCACAAGATACGCAGTATTTT. Its translation: CASRKPGYAQDTQYF.

This clonotype was picked up many times. The rearrangement links TRBV5-1 to TRBJ1-1; tentatively, D is TRBD1 (6 bases). The CDR3 totals 14 residues. Germline V gene lookup returns CDR1 SGHRS and CDR2 YFSETQ. V shed 4 bases and J shed 1 base, with 11 bases lying between them. The CDR3 sequence: CASSPQGTNTEAFF. CDR3 nucleotide sequence: TGCGCCAGCAGCCCCCAGGGGACGAACACTGAAGCTTTCTTT. The full variable domain, in which reference TRBV5-1 and TRBJ1-1 provide the parts outside the CDR3, is KAGVTQTPRYLIKTRGQQVTLSCSPISGHRSVSWYQQTPGQGLQFLFEYFSETQRNKGNFPGRFSGRQFSNSRSEMNVSTLELGDSALYLCASSPQGTNTEAFFGQGTRLTVV.

This clonotype appeared a few times. The genes are TRBV20-1 and TRBJ2-3; 8 nucleotides line up with TRBD1. V trimming: 2 bases; J trimming: 3 bases; junction bases outside the gene matches: 1. This CDR3 comprises 13 residues. In germline, CDR1 is DFQATT, CDR2 SNEGSKA (reference sequence). CDR3 protein: CSARRQGTDTQYF. CDR3 bases: TGCAGTGCTAGAAGACAGGGGACAGATACGCAGTATTTT.

This clonotype was recorded at least ten times. The chain links TRBV24-1 to TRBJ2-1, with D possibly TRBD1 on 6 matching bases. The V gene's germline CDR1 is KGHDR and CDR2 SFDVKD. This CDR3 spans 13 amino acids. V lost 10 bases and J 7 bases, leaving 16 bases between the germline ends. The CDR3 sequence: CATASSRGNEQFF. The DNA of the CDR3 is TGTGCCACGGCCTCGAGTAGGGGGAATGAGCAGTTCTTC.

This chain uses TRBV29-1 with TRBJ2-5; D is undetermined. CDR3 size: 13 residues. The V gene lost 1 base and the J gene lost 5 bases, with 11 bases spanning the gap. In germline, CDR1 is SQVTM, CDR2 ANQGSEA. CDR3 sequence: CSVEVVLGETQYF. The CDR3 DNA follows: TGCAGCGTTGAAGTGGTATTGGGGGAGACCCAGTACTTC.